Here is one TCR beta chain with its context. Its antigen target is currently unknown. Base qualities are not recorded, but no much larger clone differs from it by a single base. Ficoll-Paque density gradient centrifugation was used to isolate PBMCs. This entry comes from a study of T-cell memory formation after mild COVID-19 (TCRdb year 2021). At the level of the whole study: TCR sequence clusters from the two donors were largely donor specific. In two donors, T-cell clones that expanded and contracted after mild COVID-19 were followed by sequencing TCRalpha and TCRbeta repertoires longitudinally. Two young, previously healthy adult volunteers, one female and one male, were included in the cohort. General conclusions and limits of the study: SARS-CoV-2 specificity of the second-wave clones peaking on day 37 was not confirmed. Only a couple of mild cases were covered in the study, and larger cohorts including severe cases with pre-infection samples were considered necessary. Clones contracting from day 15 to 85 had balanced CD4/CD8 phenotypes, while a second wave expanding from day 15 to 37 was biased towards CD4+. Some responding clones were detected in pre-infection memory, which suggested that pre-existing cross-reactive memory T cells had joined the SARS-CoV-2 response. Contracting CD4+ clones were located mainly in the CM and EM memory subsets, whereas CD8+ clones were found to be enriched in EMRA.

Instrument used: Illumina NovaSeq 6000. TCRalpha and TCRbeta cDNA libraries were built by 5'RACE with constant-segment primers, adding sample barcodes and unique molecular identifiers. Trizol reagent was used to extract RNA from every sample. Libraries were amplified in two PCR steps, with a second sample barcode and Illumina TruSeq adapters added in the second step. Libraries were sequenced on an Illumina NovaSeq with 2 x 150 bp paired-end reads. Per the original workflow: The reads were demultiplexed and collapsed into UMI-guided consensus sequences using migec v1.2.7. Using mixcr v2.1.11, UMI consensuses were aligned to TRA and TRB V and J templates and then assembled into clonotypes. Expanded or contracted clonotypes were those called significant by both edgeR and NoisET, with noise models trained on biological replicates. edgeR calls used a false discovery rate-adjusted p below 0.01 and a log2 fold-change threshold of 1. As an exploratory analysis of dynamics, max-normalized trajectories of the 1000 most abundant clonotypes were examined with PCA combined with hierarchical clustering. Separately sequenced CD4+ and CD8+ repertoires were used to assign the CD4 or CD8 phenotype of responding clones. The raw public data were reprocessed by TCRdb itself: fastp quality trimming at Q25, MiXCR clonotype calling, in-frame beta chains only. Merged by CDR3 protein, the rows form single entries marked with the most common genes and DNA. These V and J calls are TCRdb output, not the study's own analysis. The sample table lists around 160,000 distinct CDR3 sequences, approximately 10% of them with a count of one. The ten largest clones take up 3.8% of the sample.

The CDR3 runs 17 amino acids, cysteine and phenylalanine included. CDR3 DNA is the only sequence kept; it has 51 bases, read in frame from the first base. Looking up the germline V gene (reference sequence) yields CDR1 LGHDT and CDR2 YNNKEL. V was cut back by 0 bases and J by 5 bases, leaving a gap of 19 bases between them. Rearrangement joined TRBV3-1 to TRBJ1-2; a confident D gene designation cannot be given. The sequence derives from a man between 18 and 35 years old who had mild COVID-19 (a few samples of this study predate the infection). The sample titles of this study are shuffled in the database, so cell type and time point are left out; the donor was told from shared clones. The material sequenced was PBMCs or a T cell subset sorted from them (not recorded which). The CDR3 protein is CASSQDLDLARKYGYTF. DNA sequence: TGTGCCAGCAGCCAAGACCTAGACCTCGCGAGAAAATATGGCTACACCTTC.